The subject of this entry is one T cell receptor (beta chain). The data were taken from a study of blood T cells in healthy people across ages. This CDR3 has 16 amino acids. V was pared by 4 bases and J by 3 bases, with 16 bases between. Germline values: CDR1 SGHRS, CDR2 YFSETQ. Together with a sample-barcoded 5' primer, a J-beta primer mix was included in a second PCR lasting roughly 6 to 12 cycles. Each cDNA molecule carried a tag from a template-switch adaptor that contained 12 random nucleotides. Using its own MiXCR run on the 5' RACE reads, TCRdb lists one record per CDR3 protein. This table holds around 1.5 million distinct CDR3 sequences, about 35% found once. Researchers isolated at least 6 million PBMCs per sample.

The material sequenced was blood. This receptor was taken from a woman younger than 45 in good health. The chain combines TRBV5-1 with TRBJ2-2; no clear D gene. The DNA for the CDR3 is TGCGCCAGCAGCGATTTCCCGAAAGCAGACACCGGGGAGCTGTTTTTT. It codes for CASSDFPKADTGELFF.